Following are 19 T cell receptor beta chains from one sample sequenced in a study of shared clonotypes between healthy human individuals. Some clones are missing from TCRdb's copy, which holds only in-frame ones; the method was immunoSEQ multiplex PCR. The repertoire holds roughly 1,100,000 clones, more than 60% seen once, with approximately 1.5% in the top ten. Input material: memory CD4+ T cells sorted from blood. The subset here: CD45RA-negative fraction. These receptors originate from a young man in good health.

The chain's CDR3 is CASRPSLGLNEQYF. Written as DNA, the CDR3 is TGTGCCAGCAGGCCCTCCTTGGGACTTAACGAGCAGTACTTC. This sequence joins TRBV6-1 and TRBJ2-7, with D perhaps matching TRBD2 (6 bases). CDR3 size: 14 residues. Germline-derived CDR1 and CDR2 are MNHNS and SASEGT. V lost 6 bases and J 5 bases, leaving 17 bases between the germline ends.

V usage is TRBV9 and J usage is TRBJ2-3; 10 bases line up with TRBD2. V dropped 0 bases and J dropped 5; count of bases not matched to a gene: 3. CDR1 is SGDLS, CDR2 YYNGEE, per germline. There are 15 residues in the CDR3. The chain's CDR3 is CASSVESGRGDTQYF. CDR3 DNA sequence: TGTGCCAGCAGCGTAGAGAGCGGGAGGGGAGATACGCAGTATTTT.

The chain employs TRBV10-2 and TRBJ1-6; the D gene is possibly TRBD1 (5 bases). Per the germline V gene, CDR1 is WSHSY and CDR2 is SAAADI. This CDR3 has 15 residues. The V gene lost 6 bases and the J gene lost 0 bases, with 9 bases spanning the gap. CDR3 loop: CASSGQGSYNSPLHF. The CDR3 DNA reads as TGCGCCAGCAGCGGCCAGGGCTCCTATAATTCACCCCTCCACTTT.

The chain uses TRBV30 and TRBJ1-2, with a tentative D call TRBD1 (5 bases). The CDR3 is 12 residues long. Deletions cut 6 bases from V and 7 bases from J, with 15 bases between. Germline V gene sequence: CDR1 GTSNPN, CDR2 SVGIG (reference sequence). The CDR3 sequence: CACRVPFAGYTF. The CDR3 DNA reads TGTGCCTGCAGGGTCCCCTTTGCTGGCTACACCTTC.

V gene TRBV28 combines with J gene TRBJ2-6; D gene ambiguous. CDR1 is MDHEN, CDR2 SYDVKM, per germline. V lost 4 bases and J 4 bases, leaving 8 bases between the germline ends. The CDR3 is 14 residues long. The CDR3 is CASSSREGANVLTF. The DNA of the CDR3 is TGTGCCAGCAGTTCTAGGGAAGGGGCCAACGTCCTGACTTTC.

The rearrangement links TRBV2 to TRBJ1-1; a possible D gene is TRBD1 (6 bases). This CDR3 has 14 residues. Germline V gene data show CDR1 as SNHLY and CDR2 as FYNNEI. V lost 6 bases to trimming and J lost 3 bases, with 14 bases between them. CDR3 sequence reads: CASRNQGPDTEAFF. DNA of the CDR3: TGTGCCAGCAGAAATCAGGGGCCAGACACTGAAGCTTTCTTT. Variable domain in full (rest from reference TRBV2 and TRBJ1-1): EPEVTQTPSHQVTQMGQEVILRCVPISNHLYFYWYRQILGQKVEFLVSFYNNEISEKSEIFDDQFSVERPDGSNFTLKIRSTKLEDSAMYFCASRNQGPDTEAFFGQGTRLTVV.

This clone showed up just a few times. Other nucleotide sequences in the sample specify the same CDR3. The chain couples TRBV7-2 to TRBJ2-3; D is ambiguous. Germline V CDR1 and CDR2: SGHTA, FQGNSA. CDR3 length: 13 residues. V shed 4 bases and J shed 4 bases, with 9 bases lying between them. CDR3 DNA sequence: TGTGCCAGCAGCTCCACGGGCGCAGATACGCAGTATTTT. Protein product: CASSSTGADTQYF.

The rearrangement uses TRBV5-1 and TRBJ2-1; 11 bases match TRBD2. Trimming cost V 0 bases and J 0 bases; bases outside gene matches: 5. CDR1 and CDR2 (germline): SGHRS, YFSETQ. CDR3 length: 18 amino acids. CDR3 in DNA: TGCGCCAGCAGCTTGGGAACTAGCGGGAGCTTCTCCTACAATGAGCAGTTCTTC. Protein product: CASSLGTSGSFSYNEQFF.

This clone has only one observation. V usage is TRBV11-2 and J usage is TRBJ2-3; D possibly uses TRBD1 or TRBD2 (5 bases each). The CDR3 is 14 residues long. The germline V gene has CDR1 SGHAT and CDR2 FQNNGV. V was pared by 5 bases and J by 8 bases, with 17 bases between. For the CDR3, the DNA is TGTGCCAGCAGCCAACCCGGTGAGGGGAGTACGCAGTATTTT. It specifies CASSQPGEGSTQYF.

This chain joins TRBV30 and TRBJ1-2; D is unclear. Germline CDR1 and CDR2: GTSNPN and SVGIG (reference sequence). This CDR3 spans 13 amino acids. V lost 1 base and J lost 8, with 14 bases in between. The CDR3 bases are TGTGCCTGGAGTGATAGGACTCCTGGGGGCTACACCTTC. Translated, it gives CAWSDRTPGGYTF.

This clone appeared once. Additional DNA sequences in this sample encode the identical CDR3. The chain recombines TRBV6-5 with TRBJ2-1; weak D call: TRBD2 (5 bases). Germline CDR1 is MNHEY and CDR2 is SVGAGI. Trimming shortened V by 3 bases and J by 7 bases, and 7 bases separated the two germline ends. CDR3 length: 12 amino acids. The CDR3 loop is CASSYSGNEQFF. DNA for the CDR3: TGTGCCAGCAGTTATTCGGGGAATGAGCAGTTCTTC.

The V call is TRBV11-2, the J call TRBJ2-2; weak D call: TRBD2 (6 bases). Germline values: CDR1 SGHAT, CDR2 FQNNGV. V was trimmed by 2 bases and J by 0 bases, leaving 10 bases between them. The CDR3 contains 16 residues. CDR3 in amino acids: CASSLHGGSNTGELFF. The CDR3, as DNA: TGTGCCAGCAGCTTACACGGGGGATCGAACACCGGGGAGCTGTTTTTT.

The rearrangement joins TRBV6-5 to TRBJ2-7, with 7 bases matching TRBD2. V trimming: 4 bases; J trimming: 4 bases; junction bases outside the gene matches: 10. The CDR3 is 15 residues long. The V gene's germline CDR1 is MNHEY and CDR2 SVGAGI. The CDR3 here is CASSFLHAGAYEQYF. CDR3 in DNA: TGTGCCAGCAGTTTCCTCCATGCGGGAGCTTACGAGCAGTACTTC.

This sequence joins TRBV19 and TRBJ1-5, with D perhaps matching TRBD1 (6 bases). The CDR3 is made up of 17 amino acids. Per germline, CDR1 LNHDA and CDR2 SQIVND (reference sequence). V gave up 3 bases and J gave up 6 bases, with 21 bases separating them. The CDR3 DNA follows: TGTGCCAGTAGTATGTTCCTTGCGGGGGGGGCGGGTCAGCCCCAGCATTTT. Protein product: CASSMFLAGGAGQPQHF.

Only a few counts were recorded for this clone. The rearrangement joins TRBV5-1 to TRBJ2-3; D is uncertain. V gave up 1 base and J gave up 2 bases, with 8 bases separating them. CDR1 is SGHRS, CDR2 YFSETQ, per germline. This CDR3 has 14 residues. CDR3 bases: TGCGCCAGCAGCTTGATGCCTAACACAGATACGCAGTATTTT. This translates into CASSLMPNTDTQYF.

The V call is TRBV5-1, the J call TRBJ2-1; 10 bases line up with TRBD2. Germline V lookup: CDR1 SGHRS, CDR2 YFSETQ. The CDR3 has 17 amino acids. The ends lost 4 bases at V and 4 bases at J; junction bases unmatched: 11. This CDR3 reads CASSGGVLAGRYNEQFF. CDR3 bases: TGCGCCAGCAGCGGGGGCGTACTAGCGGGGCGTTACAATGAGCAGTTCTTC.

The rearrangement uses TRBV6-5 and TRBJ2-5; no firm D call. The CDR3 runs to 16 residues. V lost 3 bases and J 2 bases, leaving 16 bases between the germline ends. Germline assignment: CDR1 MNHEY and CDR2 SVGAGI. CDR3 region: CASSYYGYAAQETQYF. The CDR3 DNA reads TGTGCCAGCAGTTATTACGGGTACGCGGCGCAAGAGACCCAGTACTTC.

The DNA for the CDR3 is TGCGCCAGCAGCTTGGCGCGGGAGGGACCCTACGAGCAGTACTTC. Translated: CASSLAREGPYEQYF. The gene calls are TRBV5-1 and TRBJ2-7; 9 bases fit TRBD2. The CDR3 length is 15 residues. V shed 0 bases and J 2 bases; nucleotides not matched to a gene: 3. Germline-derived CDR1 and CDR2 are SGHRS and YFSETQ.

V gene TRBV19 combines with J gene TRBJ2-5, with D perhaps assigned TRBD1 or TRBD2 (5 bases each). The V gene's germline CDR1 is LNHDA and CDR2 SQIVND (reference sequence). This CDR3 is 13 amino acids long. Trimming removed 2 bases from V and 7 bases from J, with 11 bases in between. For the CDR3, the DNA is TGTGCCAGTAGTATAAGGGGACCAGGGACCCAGTACTTC. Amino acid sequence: CASSIRGPGTQYF.